This T cell receptor (beta chain) was recorded in a study of spatial heterogeneity in lung cancer. Study information: Sequenced follow-up PBMC samples came a median of about 23 months after resection, where available. More beta-chain than alpha-chain sequences were consistently detected. The library had UMIs, and each TCR and UMI pair averaged more than ten raw reads.

In this sample, this clonotype turned up many times. Its antigen is currently unknown. The sample's time point: blood at routine non-recurrence follow-up after resection. From tumor, nontumor lung or frozen PBMC, whole RNA was taken unsorted for sequencing. Via MiXCR, TCRdb re-called the 5' RACE reads, giving one row per CDR3 protein. The sample lists fewer than 60,000 distinct CDR3 sequences, 6.5% to 7.5% seen once, with approximately 40% in the top ten. Trimming took off 3 bases at V and 6 bases at J, with 15 bases between the two ends. Germline CDR1 and CDR2: KGHSH and LQKENI. The CDR3 has 15 residues. Findings and limits, study-wide: Ubiquitous expanded tumor TCRs were observed in blood more at resection than follow-up.

Material: PBMCs, obtained at follow-up. This sequence joins TRBV18 and TRBJ2-4; no reliable D call. This clonotype was sampled from a female donor with early-stage non-small cell lung cancer. CDR3 DNA: TGTGCCAGCTCACCTCCATCGATGCTCGGAAACATTCAGTACTTC. Its translation: CASSPPSMLGNIQYF. The variable domain in full, with the rest retrieved from reference TRBV18 and TRBJ2-4, is NAGVMQNPRHLVRRRGQEARLRCSPMKGHSHVYWYRQLPEEGLKFMVYLQKENIIDESGMPKERFSAEFPKEGPSILRIQQVVRGDSAAYFCASSPPSMLGNIQYFGAGTRLSVL.